This T cell receptor (beta chain) was profiled in a study of blood T cell repertoires in COVID-19. Per the original data handling: Amplification with reference gene primers provided the estimates of nucleated cell counts. This table comes from immunoSEQ multiplex PCR, and its TCRdb copy is limited to in-frame clones, with some not included. D and trimming were read from the DNA, whereas the V and J calls and clone size are those reported in that table. The sample contains about 360,000 clones, about 86% of which appear only once. This CDR3 has 15 residues. Germline V gene data show CDR1 as LNHDA and CDR2 as SQIVND (reference sequence). Trimming stripped 5 bases from V and 0 bases from J, with 11 bases between.

The origin of this receptor is a woman aged 55-69 years with COVID-19, enrolled during active disease. The gene calls are TRBV19 and TRBJ1-5; D gene ambiguous. What was sequenced was peripheral blood. The CDR3 coding sequence is TGTGCCAGTAGTTCCTCTAGGTTTAGCAATCAGCCCCAGCATTTT. Translation: CASSSSRFSNQPQHF.